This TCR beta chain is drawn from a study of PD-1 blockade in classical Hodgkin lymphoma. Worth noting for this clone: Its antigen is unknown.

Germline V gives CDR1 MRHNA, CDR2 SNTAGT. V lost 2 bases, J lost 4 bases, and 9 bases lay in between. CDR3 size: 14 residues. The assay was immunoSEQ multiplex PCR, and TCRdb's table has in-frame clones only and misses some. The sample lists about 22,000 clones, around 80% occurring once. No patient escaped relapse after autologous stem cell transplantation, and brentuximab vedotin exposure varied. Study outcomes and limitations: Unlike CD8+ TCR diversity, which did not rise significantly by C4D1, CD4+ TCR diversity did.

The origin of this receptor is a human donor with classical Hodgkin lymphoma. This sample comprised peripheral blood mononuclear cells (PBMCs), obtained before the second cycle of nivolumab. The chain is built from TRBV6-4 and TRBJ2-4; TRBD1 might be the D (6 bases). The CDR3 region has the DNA TGTGCCAGCAGTGACCACAGGGTTAAAAACATTCAGTACTTC. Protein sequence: CASSDHRVKNIQYF.